Shown below are 7 T cell receptor beta chains from a single sample sequenced in a study of Graves' ophthalmopathy and Graves' hyperthyroidism. Using RNA transcripts, the TCR beta CDR3 regions were amplified. Second-round multiplex PCR came after first-round RT-PCR with HTBI primers. TCRdb ran MiXCR on the multiplex PCR reads and lists one entry per CDR3 protein. The table shows 650,000 to 800,000 distinct CDR3 sequences, with roughly two fifths occurring only once. Material for sequencing was peripheral blood. The source is an adult man with Graves' ophthalmopathy.

This clonotype was detected many times. The chain has TRBV7-3 and TRBJ2-5, with 8 bases matching TRBD2. Germline-derived CDR1 and CDR2 are SGHTA and FQGTGA. Germline trimming cut 5 bases from V and 1 base from J; bases unmatched to any gene: 6. The CDR3 is 15 residues long. CDR3: CASSQPGGGQETQYF. The CDR3 nucleotides are TGTGCCAGCAGCCAGCCGGGGGGGGGCCAAGAGACCCAGTACTTC.

This sequence joins TRBV29-1 and TRBJ2-7; D is perhaps TRBD2 (6 bases). Germline CDR1 is SQVTM and CDR2 is ANQGSEA. This CDR3 comprises 12 residues. V was cut by 0 bases and J by 6 bases, with 9 bases left in between. The CDR3 DNA is TGCAGCGTTGAAGATCAGGGAGGCGAGCAGTACTTC. Its translation is CSVEDQGGEQYF.

This clonotype was picked up a small number of times. The chain uses TRBV4-1 and TRBJ2-2; 13 bases line up with TRBD2. V gave up 1 base and J gave up 6 bases; unmatched junction bases: 8. This CDR3 comprises 18 residues. The germline gives CDR1 MGHRA, CDR2 YSYEKL. The CDR3 loop reads CASSQALAGGQVAGELFF. Written as DNA, the CDR3 is TGCGCCAGCAGCCAAGCACTAGCGGGGGGGCAGGTAGCCGGGGAGCTGTTTTTT.

The chain is built from TRBV11-2 and TRBJ1-1; a weak D match, TRBD1 (5 bases). Germline V gene sequence: CDR1 SGHAT, CDR2 FQNNGV. The CDR3 is 15 residues long. The V gene lost 2 bases and the J gene lost 5 bases, with 15 bases spanning the gap. The CDR3 DNA is TGTGCCAGCAGCTTATTTTCGGCGGGGGTTACTGAAGCTTTCTTT. It yields the protein CASSLFSAGVTEAFF.

Many counts were recorded for this clonotype. The rearrangement uses TRBV19 and TRBJ1-5; no clear D gene. The CDR3 contains 14 residues. V was trimmed by 3 bases and J by 7 bases, leaving 13 bases between them. The germline V gene encodes CDR1 LNHDA and CDR2 SQIVND (reference sequence). CDR3 loop: CASSIRAGGQPQHF. The DNA for the CDR3 is TGTGCCAGTAGTATTCGGGCGGGCGGCCAGCCCCAGCATTTT.

This clonotype was seen more than once but under ten times. The V gene is TRBV5-4, the J gene TRBJ1-1; a weak D match, TRBD1 (5 bases). CDR1 SGHNT and CDR2 YYREEE come from the germline V gene (reference sequence). Trimming cost V 2 bases and J 3 bases, with 11 bases left between them. This CDR3 region has 14 residues. The DNA for the CDR3 is TGTGCCAGCAGCTTAGGAGGGACCTACACTGAAGCTTTCTTT. This sequence encodes CASSLGGTYTEAFF.

The rearrangement uses TRBV29-1 and TRBJ1-1, with a possible D match to TRBD1 (6 bases). Germline assignment: CDR1 SQVTM and CDR2 ANQGSEA. This CDR3 comprises 12 residues. Trimming removed 5 bases from V and 5 bases from J, with 12 bases in between. CDR3 nucleotides: TGCAGCGTTCAACAGGGTTGGACTGAAGCTTTCTTT. It codes for CSVQQGWTEAFF.